This T cell receptor beta chain was obtained from a study of a mutant IDH1 vaccine in newly diagnosed glioma. Generated by immunoSEQ multiplex PCR, the TCRdb table keeps only in-frame clones and is missing some. The repertoire includes about 30,000 clones, over 75% of them detected once, and under 25% sits in the top ten. CDR3 length: 13 amino acids. Germline V gives CDR1 SGHRS, CDR2 YFSETQ. The V and J ends lost 1 base and 2 bases respectively, with 7 bases between them. Notes on the study in general: It seemed that pseudoprogression was not linked to changes in the top peripheral T cell clonotypes.

Time point: baseline, week 1 (first vaccination visit). Treatment of the sample: pre-vaccination baseline after standard-of-care therapy. New IDH1-mutant, ATRX-lost WHO grade 3 or 4 astrocytomas occurred in donors. There are a few counts of this clone. Its antigen is currently unknown. The input for sequencing was PBMCs, taken from a glioma patient treated with radiotherapy, temozolomide or both. The chain has TRBV5-1 and TRBJ2-7; D unresolved. The sequence derives from a man aged 25-45 years with glioma. The CDR3 spells CASSLRPPYEQYF. CDR3 nucleotides: TGCGCCAGCAGCTTGAGACCTCCCTACGAGCAGTACTTC.